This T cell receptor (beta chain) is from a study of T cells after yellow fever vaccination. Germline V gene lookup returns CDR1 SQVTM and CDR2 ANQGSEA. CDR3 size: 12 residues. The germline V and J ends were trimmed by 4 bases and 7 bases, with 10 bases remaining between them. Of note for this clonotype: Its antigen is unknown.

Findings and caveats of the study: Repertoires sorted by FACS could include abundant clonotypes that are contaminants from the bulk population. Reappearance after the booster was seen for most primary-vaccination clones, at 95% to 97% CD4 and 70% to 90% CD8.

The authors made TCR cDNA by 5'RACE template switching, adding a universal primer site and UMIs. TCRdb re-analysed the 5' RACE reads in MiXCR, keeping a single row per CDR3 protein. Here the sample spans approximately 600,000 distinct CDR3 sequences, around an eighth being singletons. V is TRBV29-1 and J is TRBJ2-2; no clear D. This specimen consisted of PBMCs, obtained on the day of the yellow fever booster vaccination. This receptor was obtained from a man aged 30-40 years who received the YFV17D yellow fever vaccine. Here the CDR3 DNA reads TGCAGCGTTGTCGTTAACGGCGGGGAGCTGTTTTTT. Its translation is CSVVVNGGELFF.